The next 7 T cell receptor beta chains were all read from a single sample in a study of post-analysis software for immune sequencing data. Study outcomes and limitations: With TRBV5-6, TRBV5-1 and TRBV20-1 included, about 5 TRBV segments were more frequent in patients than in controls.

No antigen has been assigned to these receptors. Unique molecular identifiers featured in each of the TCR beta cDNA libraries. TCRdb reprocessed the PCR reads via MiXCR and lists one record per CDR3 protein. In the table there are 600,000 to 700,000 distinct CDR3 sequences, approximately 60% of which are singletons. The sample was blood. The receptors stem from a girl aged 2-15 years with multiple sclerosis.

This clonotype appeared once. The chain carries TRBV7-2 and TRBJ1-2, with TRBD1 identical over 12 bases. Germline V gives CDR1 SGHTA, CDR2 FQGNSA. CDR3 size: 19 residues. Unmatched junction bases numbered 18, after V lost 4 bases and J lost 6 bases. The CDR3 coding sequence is TGTGCCAGCAGCTACAATACTAACCCTTTGGGACAGGGGGCGGATGGCTACACCTTC. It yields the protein CASSYNTNPLGQGADGYTF.

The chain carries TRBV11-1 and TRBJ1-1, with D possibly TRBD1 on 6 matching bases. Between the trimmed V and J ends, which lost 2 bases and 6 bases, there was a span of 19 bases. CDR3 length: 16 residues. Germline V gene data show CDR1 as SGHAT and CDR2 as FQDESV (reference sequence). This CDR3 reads CASSLRVPGGGAEAFF. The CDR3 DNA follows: TGTGCCAGCAGCTTACGTGTGCCCGGGGGCGGCGCTGAAGCTTTCTTT.

The CDR3 region is CSAPDREFTEAFF. The CDR3 nucleotides are TGCAGTGCCCCGGACAGGGAATTCACTGAAGCTTTCTTT. V usage is TRBV20-1 and J usage is TRBJ1-1, with 8 nucleotides matching TRBD1. The CDR3 runs 13 residues. Germline CDR1 DFQATT, CDR2 SNEGSKA (reference sequence). J was trimmed by 4 bases and V by 6 bases; bases with no gene match: 7.

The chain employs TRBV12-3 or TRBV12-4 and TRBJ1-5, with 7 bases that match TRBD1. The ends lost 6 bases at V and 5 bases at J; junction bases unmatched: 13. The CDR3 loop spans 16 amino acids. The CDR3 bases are TGTGCCAGCAGCCCTTGGGAGGGGGCCGGTTATCAGCCCCAGCATTTT. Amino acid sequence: CASSPWEGAGYQPQHF.

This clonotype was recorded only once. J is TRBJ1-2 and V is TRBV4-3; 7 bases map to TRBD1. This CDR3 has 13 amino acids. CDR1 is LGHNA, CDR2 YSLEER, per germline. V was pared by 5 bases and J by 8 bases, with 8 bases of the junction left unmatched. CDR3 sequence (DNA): TGCGCCAGCAGCTCCCATGACAGGGTCGGCTACACCTTC. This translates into CASSSHDRVGYTF.

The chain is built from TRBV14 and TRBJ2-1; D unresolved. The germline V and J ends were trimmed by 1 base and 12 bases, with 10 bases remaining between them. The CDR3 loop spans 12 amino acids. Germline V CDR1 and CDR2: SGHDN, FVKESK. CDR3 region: CASSQALVGQFF. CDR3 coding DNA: TGTGCCAGCAGCCAAGCTTTAGTGGGGCAGTTCTTC. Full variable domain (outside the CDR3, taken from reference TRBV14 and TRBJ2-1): EAGVTQFPSHSVIEKGQTVTLRCDPISGHDNLYWYRRVMGKEIKFLLHFVKESKQDESGMPNNRFLAERTGGTYSTLKVQPAELEDSGVYFCASSQALVGQFFGPGTRLTVL.

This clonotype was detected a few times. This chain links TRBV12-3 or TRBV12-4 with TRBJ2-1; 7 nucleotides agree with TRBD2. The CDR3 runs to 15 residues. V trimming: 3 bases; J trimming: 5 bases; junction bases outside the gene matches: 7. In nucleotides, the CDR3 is TGTGCCAGCAGTTTCGGAAGCGGGGTGCACAATGAGCAGTTCTTC. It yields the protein CASSFGSGVHNEQFF.